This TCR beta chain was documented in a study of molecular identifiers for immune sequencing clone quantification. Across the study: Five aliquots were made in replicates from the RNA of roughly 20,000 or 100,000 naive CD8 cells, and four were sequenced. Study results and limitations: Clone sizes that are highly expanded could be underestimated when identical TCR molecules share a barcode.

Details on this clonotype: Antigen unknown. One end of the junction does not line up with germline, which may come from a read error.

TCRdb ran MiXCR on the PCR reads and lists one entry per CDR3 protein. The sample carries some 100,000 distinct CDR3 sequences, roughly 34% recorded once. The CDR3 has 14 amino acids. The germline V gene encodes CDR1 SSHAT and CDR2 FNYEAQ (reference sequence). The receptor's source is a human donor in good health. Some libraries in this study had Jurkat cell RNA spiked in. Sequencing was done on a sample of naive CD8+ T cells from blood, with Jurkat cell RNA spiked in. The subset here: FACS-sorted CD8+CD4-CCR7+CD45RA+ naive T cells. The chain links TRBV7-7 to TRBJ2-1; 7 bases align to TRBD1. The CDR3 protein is CASSLFDRVNEQFF. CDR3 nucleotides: TGTGCTAGCAGCTTATTCGACAGGGTGAATGAGCAGTTCTTC.